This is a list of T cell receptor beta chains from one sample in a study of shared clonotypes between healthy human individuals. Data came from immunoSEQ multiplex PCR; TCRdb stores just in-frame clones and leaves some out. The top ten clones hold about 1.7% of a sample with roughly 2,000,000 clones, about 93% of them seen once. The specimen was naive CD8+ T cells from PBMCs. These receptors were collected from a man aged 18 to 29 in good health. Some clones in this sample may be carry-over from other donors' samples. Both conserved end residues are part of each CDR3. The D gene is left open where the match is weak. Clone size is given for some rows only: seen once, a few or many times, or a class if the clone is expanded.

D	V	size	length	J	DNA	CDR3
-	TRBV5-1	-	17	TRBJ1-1	TGCGCCAGCAGCCCCGACCCGAGTTGGGGGACGAACACTGAAGCTTTCTTT	CASSPDPSWGTNTEAFF
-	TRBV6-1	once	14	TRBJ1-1	TGTGCCAGCAGCGACAAGGGGAGAAGGACTGAAGCTTTCTTT	CASSDKGRRTEAFF
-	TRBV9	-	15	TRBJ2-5	TGTGCCAGCAGCCCCCGTGATGGCAGGGGTGAGACCCAGTACTTC	CASSPRDGRGETQYF
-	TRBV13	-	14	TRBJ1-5	TGTGCCAGCCGAGAGAGGGGAAGCAATCAGCCCCAGCATTTT	CASRERGSNQPQHF
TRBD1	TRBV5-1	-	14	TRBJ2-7	TGCGCCAGCAGCTTGATGCAGGGGGTCGACGAGCAGTACTTC	CASSLMQGVDEQYF
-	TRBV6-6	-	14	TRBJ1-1	TGTGCCAGCAGTTACTCAGAGGGGAACACTGAAGCTTTCTTT	CASSYSEGNTEAFF
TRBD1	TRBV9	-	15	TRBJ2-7	TGTGCCAGCAGCGTACAACCGGGACAGGGCTACGAGCAGTACTTC	CASSVQPGQGYEQYF
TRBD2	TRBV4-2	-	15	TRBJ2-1	TGTGCCAGCAGCCAAGATGGGACTAGGCCCAATGAGCAGTTCTTC	CASSQDGTRPNEQFF
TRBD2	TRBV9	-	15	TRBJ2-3	TGTGCCAGCAGCGTACTAGCGGGAGTAACAGATACGCAGTATTTT	CASSVLAGVTDTQYF
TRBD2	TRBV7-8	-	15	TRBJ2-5	TGTGCCAGCAGCCCTCCCCAGCGGGAGTGGGAGACCCAGTACTTC	CASSPPQREWETQYF
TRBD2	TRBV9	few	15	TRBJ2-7	TGTGCCAGCAGCGTAGAAGGTGGGAGGGCGTACGAGCAGTACTTC	CASSVEGGRAYEQYF
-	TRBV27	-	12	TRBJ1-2	TGTGCCAGCAGTTCCGGAACCTATGGCTACACCTTC	CASSSGTYGYTF
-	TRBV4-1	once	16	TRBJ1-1	TGCGCCAGCAGCCAAGATGGGGAGGGAGCTAACACTGAAGCTTTCTTT	CASSQDGEGANTEAFF
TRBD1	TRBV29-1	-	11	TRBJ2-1	TGCAGCGACACAGGGGGCGATGAGCAGTTCTTC	CSDTGGDEQFF
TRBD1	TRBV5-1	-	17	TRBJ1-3	TGCGCCAGCAGCTTGGATAGTCGACAGGGCTCTGGAAACACCATATATTTT	CASSLDSRQGSGNTIYF
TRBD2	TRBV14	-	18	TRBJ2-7	TGTGCCAGCAGCCCCCGAAGCGGGAGGCCCCCCTACTCCTACGAGCAGTACTTC	CASSPRSGRPPYSYEQYF
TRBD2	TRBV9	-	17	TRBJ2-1	TGTGCCAGCAGCGCCCTTACTAGCGGGAGTTCCTACAATGAGCAGTTCTTC	CASSALTSGSSYNEQFF
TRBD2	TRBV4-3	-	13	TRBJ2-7	TGCGCCAGCAGCCAAGATGGAGCGGGAGCGCAGTACTTC	CASSQDGAGAQYF
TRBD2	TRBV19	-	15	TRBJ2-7	TGTGCCAGTAGGGCGACTAGCGGGAGCATCAACGAGCAGTACTTC	CASRATSGSINEQYF
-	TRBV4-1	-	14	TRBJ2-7	TGCGCCAGCAGCCCGGGACTTTTGGGCTACGAGCAGTACTTC	CASSPGLLGYEQYF
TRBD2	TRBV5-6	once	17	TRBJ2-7	TGTGCCAGCAGCTTGGTAAGGGATAGCGGGAGACGAGACGAGCAGTACTTC	CASSLVRDSGRRDEQYF
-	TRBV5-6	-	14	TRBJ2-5	TGTGCCAGCAGCTTGGGCAGGGTCCAAGAGACCCAGTACTTC	CASSLGRVQETQYF
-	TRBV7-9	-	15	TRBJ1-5	TGTGCCAGCAGCTTAGACGGGACAATTAATCAGCCCCAGCATTTT	CASSLDGTINQPQHF
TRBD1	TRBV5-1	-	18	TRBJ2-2	TGCGCCAGCAGCCAACGGACAGGGGGCAGTTTGTCCACCGGGGAGCTGTTTTTT	CASSQRTGGSLSTGELFF
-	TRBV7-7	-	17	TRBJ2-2	TGTGCCAGCAGCAGCCACAGGGAACGTCGGAACACCGGGGAGCTGTTTTTT	CASSSHRERRNTGELFF
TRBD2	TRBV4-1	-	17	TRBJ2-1	TGCGCCAGCAGCCAAGATGGGCGGGAGGACTCCTACAATGAGCAGTTCTTC	CASSQDGREDSYNEQFF
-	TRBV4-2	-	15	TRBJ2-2	TGTGCCAGCAGCCAAGGACAGGTGAACACCGGGGAGCTGTTTTTT	CASSQGQVNTGELFF
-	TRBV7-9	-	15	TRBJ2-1	TGTGCCAGCAGTAGTCGTAGCGCTACCTACAATGAGCAGTTCTTC	CASSSRSATYNEQFF
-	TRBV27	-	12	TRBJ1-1	TGTGCCAGCTTCAACCGACGGACTGAAGCTTTCTTT	CASFNRRTEAFF
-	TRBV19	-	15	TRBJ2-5	TGTGCCAGTAGTATGGGCCCCTCAGGGGCGGAGACCCAGTACTTC	CASSMGPSGAETQYF
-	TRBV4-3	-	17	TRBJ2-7	TGCGCCAGCAGCCAAGGGACTTACGGCGGTGGCCCCTACGAGCAGTACTTC	CASSQGTYGGGPYEQYF
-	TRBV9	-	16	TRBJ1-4	TGTGCCAGCAGCGCAGGGAAACATGCTCTTAATGAAAAACTGTTTTTT	CASSAGKHALNEKLFF